These 12 T cell receptor beta chains were all obtained from the same sample, sequenced in a study of T cells after posttransplantation cyclophosphamide. Measured with immunoSEQ multiplex PCR; TCRdb has only the in-frame clones, and not every one. This sample has about 22,000 clones, each found more than once. Sequenced: PBMCs. These receptor sequences come from a woman aged 45-65 years in good health, CMV-negative, and a related stem cell transplant donor.

In its sample, this clone was seen many times. The chain recombines TRBV5-1 with TRBJ2-5, with 10 positions matching TRBD2. CDR1 and CDR2 (germline): SGHRS, YFSETQ. This CDR3 contains 15 residues. V was pared by 6 bases and J by 5 bases, with 10 bases of the junction left unmatched. CDR3: CASKLAGVFGETQYF. CDR3 bases: TGCGCCAGCAAGCTAGCGGGAGTGTTCGGCGAGACCCAGTACTTC. Variable domain in full (rest from reference TRBV5-1 and TRBJ2-5): KAGVTQTPRYLIKTRGQQVTLSCSPISGHRSVSWYQQTPGQGLQFLFEYFSETQRNKGNFPGRFSGRQFSNSRSEMNVSTLELGDSALYLCASKLAGVFGETQYFGPGTRLLVL.

This clone was counted at least ten times. The chain combines TRBV7-3 with TRBJ2-1, with 8 nucleotides matching TRBD1. This CDR3 contains 15 residues. V was pared by 5 bases and J by 4 bases, with 7 bases of the junction left unmatched. Germline CDR1 and CDR2: SGHTA and FQGTGA. The CDR3 DNA follows: TGTGCCAGCAGCCTGACAGGGGTTCCTTACAATGAGCAGTTCTTC. As protein: CASSLTGVPYNEQFF. Full variable domain (remainder filled in from reference TRBV7-3 and TRBJ2-1): GAGVSQTPSNKVTEKGKYVELRCDPISGHTALYWYRQSLGQGPEFLIYFQGTGAADDSGLPNDRFFAVRPEGSVSTLKIQRTERGDSAVYLCASSLTGVPYNEQFFGPGTRLTVL.

This clone was detected many times. The genes are TRBV5-3 and TRBJ1-6; D might be TRBD1 (5 bases). TRBV5-3 is an open reading frame, and its role is uncertain. The CDR3 totals 13 residues. V lost 4 bases to trimming and J lost 10 bases, with 12 bases between them. In DNA, the CDR3 is TGTGCCAGAAGCAGCCAGGGTAGGTCACCCCTCCACTTT. Translated: CARSSQGRSPLHF.

This clone was seen ten or more times. The genes are TRBV19 and TRBJ1-2; 12 bases line up with TRBD1. This CDR3 is 18 amino acids long. Germline lookup yields CDR1 LNHDA and CDR2 SQIVND (reference sequence). J lost 6 bases, V lost 3 bases, and 14 bases had no gene match. The CDR3 nucleotides read TGTGCCAGTAGTATCCCCGGGACAGGGGGCGCGAGGAGGAATGGCTACACCTTC. Amino acids: CASSIPGTGGARRNGYTF. Combining the CDR3 with reference TRBV19 and TRBJ1-2 gives the whole variable domain DGGITQSPKYLFRKEGQNVTLSCEQNLNHDAMYWYRQDPGQGLRLIYYSQIVNDFQKGDIAEGYSVSREKKESFPLTVTSAQKNPTAFYLCASSIPGTGGARRNGYTFGSGTRLTVV.

This clone was recorded at least ten times. The rearrangement uses TRBV23-1 and TRBJ1-3; TRBD1 might be the D (6 bases). TRBV23-1 has ORF status, its function being uncertain. Trimming shortened V by 4 bases and J by 0 bases, and 19 bases separated the two germline ends. CDR3 size: 18 residues. The CDR3 loop is CASSPLGAGAISGNTIYF. The CDR3 DNA follows: TGCGCCAGCAGTCCCCTCGGGGCAGGGGCGATCTCTGGAAACACCATATATTTT.

This clone was detected many times. The genes are TRBV4-1 and TRBJ2-3; the match to TRBD2 covers 7 bases. This CDR3 is built from 15 residues. Germline loops: CDR1 MGHRA, CDR2 YSYEKL. The J segment lost 3 bases and the V segment lost 2 bases, leaving 5 bases of the junction unmatched. CDR3 region: CASSQFSGETDTQYF. The CDR3 DNA follows: TGCGCCAGCAGCCAATTCAGCGGGGAAACAGATACGCAGTATTTT.

This clone was detected ten times or more. The V and J genes are TRBV19 and TRBJ1-1; possible D gene TRBD1, 6 bases. Trimming pared 5 bases from V and 4 bases from J, leaving 20 bases between. CDR3 length: 16 residues. CDR1 is LNHDA, CDR2 SQIVND, per germline (reference sequence). This CDR3 reads CASSPGRGGAGTEAFF. The CDR3 region has the DNA TGTGCCAGTAGTCCCGGTCGGGGGGGCGCCGGCACTGAAGCTTTCTTT. Supplemented by reference TRBV19 and TRBJ1-1, the full variable domain reads DGGITQSPKYLFRKEGQNVTLSCEQNLNHDAMYWYRQDPGQGLRLIYYSQIVNDFQKGDIAEGYSVSREKKESFPLTVTSAQKNPTAFYLCASSPGRGGAGTEAFFGQGTRLTVV.

This clone was counted many times. This sequence joins TRBV6-5 and TRBJ1-1, with a tentative D call TRBD1 (5 bases). This CDR3 is 15 amino acids long. V gave up 8 bases and J gave up 2 bases, with 18 bases separating them. Germline CDR1 MNHEY, CDR2 SVGAGI. CDR3 in amino acids: CASAPLDRTNTEAFF. The CDR3 DNA follows: TGTGCCAGCGCCCCCCTCGACAGAACAAACACTGAAGCTTTCTTT.

The sample holds many counts of this clone. The V gene is TRBV7-9, the J gene TRBJ1-3; 8 bases are a match to TRBD1. V lost 7 bases to trimming and J lost 4 bases; unmatched junction nucleotides: 9. CDR1 is SEHNR and CDR2 is FQNEAQ in the germline V gene (reference sequence). The CDR3 is made up of 15 amino acids. The CDR3 region is CASIQGAATGNTIYF. CDR3 bases: TGTGCCAGCATCCAGGGGGCGGCCACCGGAAACACCATATATTTT.

At least ten counts were recorded for this clone. The chain is built from TRBV7-6 and TRBJ2-3; no clear D gene. The CDR3 sequence is 13 residues long. Germline V lookup: CDR1 SGHVS, CDR2 FNYEAQ. V was pared by 2 bases and J by 4 bases, with 7 bases between. CDR3 protein: CASSLMSSDTQYF. Here the CDR3 DNA reads TGTGCCAGCAGCTTAATGTCCTCAGATACGCAGTATTTT.

This clone showed up many times. This sequence joins TRBV2 and TRBJ1-5, with D unresolved. Germline V CDR1 and CDR2: SNHLY, FYNNEI. CDR3 size: 14 residues. The V end was cut by 10 bases, the J end by 4 bases, with 17 bases between. In DNA form, the CDR3 reads TGTGCCACGTCGCTGGGGAGTGGTAATCAGCCCCAGCATTTT. Translation: CATSLGSGNQPQHF. Full variable domain (rest looked up from reference TRBV2 and TRBJ1-5): EPEVTQTPSHQVTQMGQEVILRCVPISNHLYFYWYRQILGQKVEFLVSFYNNEISEKSEIFDDQFSVERPDGSNFTLKIRSTKLEDSAMYFCATSLGSGNQPQHFGDGTRLSIL.

By sample fraction, this clone is medium-sized. The chain is built from TRBV5-4 and TRBJ1-1; D possibly corresponds to TRBD1 (5 bases). From germline, CDR1 is SGHNT and CDR2 YYREEE (reference sequence). Trimming cost V 4 bases and J 4 bases, with 11 bases left between them. CDR3 size: 13 residues. DNA for the CDR3: TGTGCCAGCAGCGGCGGGACTGGCACTGAAGCTTTCTTT. Amino acids: CASSGGTGTEAFF. The full variable domain, with the rest looked up from reference TRBV5-4 and TRBJ1-1, is ETGVTQSPTHLIKTRGQQVTLRCSSQSGHNTVSWYQQALGQGPQFIFQYYREEENGRGNFPPRFSGLQFPNYSSELNVNALELDDSALYLCASSGGTGTEAFFGQGTRLTVV.